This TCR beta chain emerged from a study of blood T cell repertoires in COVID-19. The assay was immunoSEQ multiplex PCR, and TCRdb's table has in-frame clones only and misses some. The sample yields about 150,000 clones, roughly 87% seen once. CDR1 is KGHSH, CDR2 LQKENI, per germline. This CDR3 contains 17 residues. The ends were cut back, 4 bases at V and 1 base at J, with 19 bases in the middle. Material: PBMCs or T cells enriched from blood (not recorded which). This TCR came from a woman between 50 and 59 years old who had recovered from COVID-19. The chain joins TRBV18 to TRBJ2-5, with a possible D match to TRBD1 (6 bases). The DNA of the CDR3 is TGTGCCAGCTCACGACAGGAATGGGGGCTAGGCCAAGAGACCCAGTACTTC. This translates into CASSRQEWGLGQETQYF.